The entry below gives a single T cell receptor beta chain sequence along with its context. This sample was included in a study of blood T cell repertoires in COVID-19. Study summary: Donors in the United States, Italy and Spain gave samples during acute or convalescent COVID-19. Sources were T cells, B-cell-depleted T cells, or PBMCs; the material itself was cDNA or gDNA.

Source study methods: The authors estimated nucleated cell counts from reference gene primer amplification. Data came from immunoSEQ multiplex PCR; TCRdb stores just in-frame clones and leaves some out. The D gene and trimming were derived from the DNA, and the V and J assignments and clone size from that table. The table has about 130,000 clones, more than 60% seen once. Germline CDR1 is ENHRY and CDR2 is SYGVKD. V trimming: 3 bases; J trimming: 5 bases; junction bases outside the gene matches: 5. The CDR3 covers 15 residues. The TCR was taken from a woman in her 70s with acute or convalescent COVID-19. The V call is TRBV10-3, the J call TRBJ1-1; 11 positions match TRBD1. Specimen: peripheral blood. The CDR3 DNA sequence: TGTGCCATCAGTGATGGGACAGGGGGTTGGACTGAAGCTTTCTTT. Its translation: CAISDGTGGWTEAFF.